These T cell receptor beta chains were read from a single sample in a study of blood T cell repertoires in COVID-19. The assay was immunoSEQ multiplex PCR, and TCRdb's table has in-frame clones only and misses some. Of just under 100,000 clones listed, 86% are singletons. Sequenced input: peripheral blood. These receptors were collected from a woman aged 55 to 70 in a cohort sampled during active or convalescent COVID-19. The CDR3 runs from the conserved cysteine through the conserved F or W. The D gene is left open where the match is weak. The size field is filled for only some rows; it gives once, few, many or a size class.

- TRBJ1-2 TRBD1 TRBV6-6 CASSDRDRDGYGYTF TGTGCCAGCAGTGACCGGGACAGGGACGGCTATGGCTACACCTTC
- TRBJ2-3 TRBD2 TRBV4-2 CASSQGVAGGRTDTQYF TGTGCCAGCAGCCAAGGTGTAGCGGGAGGTCGCACAGATACGCAGTATTTT
- TRBJ1-6 TRBD1 TRBV28 CASSFRQGRRSPLHF TGTGCCAGCAGTTTCAGACAGGGGCGGAGATCACCCCTCCACTTT
- TRBJ1-1 TRBD1 TRBV23-1 CASRQGPITEAFF TGCGCCAGCAGACAGGGGCCAATTACTGAAGCTTTCTTT
- TRBJ2-7 - TRBV28 CASSLYAVTYEQYF TGTGCCAGCAGTTTATACGCGGTGACCTACGAGCAGTACTTC
- TRBJ1-2 TRBD1 TRBV27 CASSPDRRDYGYTF TGTGCCAGCAGTCCGGACAGGAGGGACTATGGCTACACCTTC
once TRBJ2-1 - TRBV9 CASRILDYLSYNEQFF TGTGCCAGCAGGATTCTAGACTACCTCTCCTACAATGAGCAGTTCTTC
- TRBJ2-1 TRBD2 TRBV9 CASSVGLAGGYEQFF TGTGCCAGCAGCGTAGGCCTAGCGGGAGGCTATGAGCAGTTCTTC
- TRBJ1-1 TRBD1 TRBV19 CASTFTGGMNTEAFF TGTGCCAGTACCTTTACAGGGGGAATGAACACTGAAGCTTTCTTT
- TRBJ2-3 - TRBV28 CASSLYTGTGLDTQYF TGTGCCAGCAGTTTATACACAGGGACCGGGTTAGATACGCAGTATTTT
- TRBJ1-6 - TRBV28 CASSDKNSPLHF TGTGCCAGCAGTGACAAAAATTCACCCCTCCACTTT
- TRBJ2-1 - TRBV4-1 CASSQGLGSSYNEQFF TGCGCCAGCAGCCAAGGGCTAGGGAGCTCCTACAATGAGCAGTTCTTC
few TRBJ1-2 - TRBV14 CASSQGFGGRTF TGTGCCAGCAGCCAAGGCTTTGGAGGCCGCACCTTC
- TRBJ1-5 - TRBV15 CATSRDSRGGQPQHF TGTGCCACCAGCAGAGATTCCAGAGGAGGTCAGCCCCAGCATTTT
few TRBJ2-5 - TRBV19 CASSSPGRTLETQYF TGTGCCAGTAGTTCCCCTGGGAGGACGCTAGAGACCCAGTACTTC
- TRBJ1-4 - TRBV5-1 CASSLGQSFNEKLFF TGCGCCAGCAGCTTGGGACAGAGCTTTAATGAAAAACTGTTTTTT
few TRBJ1-3 TRBD1 TRBV5-1 CASSLEGTANSGNTIYF TGCGCCAGCAGCTTGGAAGGGACAGCGAATTCTGGAAACACCATATATTTT
few TRBJ1-1 TRBD1 TRBV30 CAWRWTGGPFEAFF TGTGCCTGGAGGTGGACAGGGGGCCCTTTTGAGGCTTTCTTT
once TRBJ1-2 - TRBV29-1 CSVRVQANYGYTF TGCAGCGTTAGGGTACAGGCTAACTATGGCTACACCTTC
- TRBJ2-2 - TRBV19 CASSSGGVGLTGELFF TGTGCCAGTAGTTCTGGAGGGGTAGGACTAACCGGGGAGCTGTTTTTT
- TRBJ1-2 TRBD1 TRBV15 CATSREGQNYGYTF TGTGCCACCAGCAGGGAGGGACAGAACTATGGCTACACCTTC
- TRBJ2-7 - TRBV3-1/TRBV3-2 CASSQAPQTEQYF TGTGCCAGCAGCCAGGCTCCACAGACCGAGCAGTACTTC
- TRBJ1-6 - TRBV3-1/TRBV3-2 CASSQEITGLSDSPLHF TGTGCCAGCAGCCAAGAAATAACAGGGCTGAGTGATTCACCCCTCCACTTT
- TRBJ2-3 TRBD2 TRBV13 CASSFERSGGSTDTQYF TGTGCCAGCAGCTTCGAGAGGAGCGGGGGGAGCACAGATACGCAGTATTTT
- TRBJ2-7 TRBD1 TRBV5-1 CASSPRESDRGPRSYEQYF TGCGCCAGCAGTCCGAGGGAATCTGACAGGGGCCCAAGGTCCTACGAGCAGTACTTC
few TRBJ2-7 - TRBV19 CASSIKGPDSQYILSYEQYF TGTGCCAGTAGTATAAAAGGTCCGGACAGCCAATATATTCTCTCCTACGAGCAGTACTTC
- TRBJ1-2 TRBD1 TRBV10-3 CAIQGQGANYGYTF TGTGCCATCCAAGGACAGGGAGCTAACTATGGCTACACCTTC
- TRBJ2-2 TRBD1 TRBV9 CASSVGHRGPGELFF TGTGCCAGCAGCGTAGGACACAGGGGGCCCGGGGAGCTGTTTTTT
- TRBJ2-5 TRBD2 TRBV5-5 CASSPGTSGQETQYF TGTGCCAGCAGCCCCGGGACTAGCGGCCAAGAGACCCAGTACTTC
- TRBJ2-7 - TRBV2 CASSDQKAYEQYF TGTGCCAGCAGTGATCAGAAAGCCTACGAGCAGTACTTC
- TRBJ1-5 TRBD1 TRBV19 CASSLQNRGHQPQHF TGTGCCAGTAGTCTCCAAAACAGGGGCCATCAGCCCCAGCATTTT
few TRBJ2-1 TRBD2 TRBV7-8 CASSYGTSGVWGNEQFF TGTGCCAGCAGCTACGGGACTAGCGGGGTCTGGGGCAATGAGCAGTTCTTC
- TRBJ1-2 - TRBV5-1 CASSLLHGPGGMLGYTF TGCGCCAGCAGCTTACTCCACGGGCCGGGAGGGATGCTTGGCTACACCTTC